This TCR beta chain comes out of a study of liver allograft versus peripheral blood T cells. Study as a whole: The authors compared T cell receptor repertoires in transplanted livers with those in the peripheral blood of recipients.

Using its own MiXCR run on the reads, TCRdb lists one record per CDR3 protein. The sample shows 6,500 to 9,000 distinct CDR3 sequences, 15% to 20% of them seen only once. The CDR3 has 13 residues. V lost 0 bases and J 4 bases, leaving 9 bases between the germline ends. Germline CDR1 DFQATT, CDR2 SNEGSKA (reference sequence). Details on this clonotype: What it binds is not known.

Study-level findings and limits: Within liver allografts, T cell receptor repertoires were reportedly different from those in peripheral blood.

The chain uses TRBV20-1 and TRBJ1-2; a possible D gene is TRBD1 (6 bases). The receptor was derived from a human patient who had a liver transplant. The T cells may partly be graft donor cells. CDR3 nucleotides: TGCAGTGCTAGAGATCCCAGGGGCTATGGCTACACCTTC. It codes for CSARDPRGYGYTF.